The 12 T cell receptor beta chains in this list originate from one sample, sequenced in a study of HIV-infected patients and healthy controls. Reverse transcription used around 500 ng RNA and constant-region primers for alpha and beta. Using multiplexing indices, alpha and beta chain libraries were generated apart by chain-specific third strand synthesis. TCRdb passed the 5' RACE reads through MiXCR, listing each CDR3 protein once. The data contain over 3,500 distinct CDR3 sequences, about 8% of them seen just once; the ten biggest clones take up 25% to 30%. Whole blood was used without fractionation, so all unsorted peripheral T cells were included. This sample comprised blood, obtained before antiretroviral therapy. Source of these receptors: an adult with HIV infection.

The chain recombines TRBV28 with TRBJ2-5, with D tentatively TRBD1 or TRBD2 (5 bases each). Germline-derived CDR1 and CDR2 are MDHEN and SYDVKM. V lost 0 bases and J 2 bases, leaving 13 bases between the germline ends. The CDR3 totals 16 residues. For the CDR3, the DNA is TGTGCCAGCAGTTTATGGGTAGGGGAGAGGCAAGAGACCCAGTACTTC. Translated: CASSLWVGERQETQYF.

By sample fraction, this clonotype is medium-sized. This sequence joins TRBV25-1 and TRBJ2-7; D remains unclear. The germline V gene encodes CDR1 MGHDK and CDR2 SYGVNS. Trimming cost V 3 bases and J 1 base, with 10 bases left between them. There are 14 residues in the CDR3. In DNA, the CDR3 is TGTGCCAGCAGTGACGTTCAGGAATCCTACGAGCAGTACTTC. Its protein is CASSDVQESYEQYF.

This clonotype has more than one count but fewer than ten. This chain uses TRBV7-8 with TRBJ1-6; D is unresolved. CDR1 is SGHVS, CDR2 FQNEAQ, per germline. This CDR3 region has 15 residues. V lost 0 bases to trimming and J lost 10 bases, with 13 bases between them. This CDR3 reads CASSLATVGRSPLHF. CDR3 DNA sequence: TGTGCCAGCAGCTTAGCTACAGTGGGAAGGTCACCCCTCCACTTT.

Ten or more counts support this clonotype. The chain uses TRBV10-3 and TRBJ2-1; D is uncertain. V lost 8 bases and J lost 0, with 2 bases in between. The CDR3 runs to 11 residues. The germline V gene encodes CDR1 ENHRY and CDR2 SYGVKD. The CDR3 nucleotides are TGTGCCATCGGCTCCTACAATGAGCAGTTCTTC. It encodes CAIGSYNEQFF.

This clonotype is medium-sized in the sample. The chain uses TRBV6-5 and TRBJ2-3; 11 bases match TRBD2. Germline V gene lookup returns CDR1 MNHEY and CDR2 SVGAGI. J was trimmed by 1 base and V by 6 bases; bases with no gene match: 3. The CDR3 totals 15 residues. CDR3 amino acids: CASRAGLAGTDTQYF. CDR3 DNA: TGTGCCAGCAGAGCGGGACTAGCGGGCACAGATACGCAGTATTTT.

This clonotype was counted a few times. V gene TRBV3-1 combines with J gene TRBJ1-6, with 7 nucleotides matching TRBD1. Germline-derived CDR1 and CDR2 are LGHDT and YNNKEL (reference sequence). J was trimmed by 2 bases and V by 4 bases; bases with no gene match: 2. This CDR3 is built from 15 residues. The CDR3 DNA sequence: TGTGCCAGCAGCCTGGGGACAGCCTATAATTCACCCCTCCACTTT. Translation: CASSLGTAYNSPLHF.

The chain joins TRBV6-5 to TRBJ1-2; TRBD1 is a possible D gene (6 bases). The germline V gene has CDR1 MNHEY and CDR2 SVGAGI. CDR3 length: 14 amino acids. V was clipped by 6 bases and J by 4 bases, with 15 bases between them. This CDR3 is CASRTPRGSYGYTF. CDR3 nucleotides: TGTGCCAGCAGGACTCCAAGGGGGTCCTATGGCTACACCTTC.

This clonotype has only a few counts. The chain is built from TRBV6-2 or TRBV6-3 and TRBJ2-7; 12 nucleotides align to TRBD2. This CDR3 region has 16 residues. Trimming at V came to 4 bases and at J to 4 bases, leaving 8 bases not matched to a gene. Germline CDR1 is MNHEY and CDR2 is SVGEGT. The CDR3 sequence is CASSSALAGGEYEQYF. CDR3 bases: TGTGCCAGCAGTTCGGCGCTAGCGGGAGGGGAATACGAGCAGTACTTC.

This clonotype was counted only a few times. The V and J genes are TRBV12-3 or TRBV12-4 and TRBJ2-7; D is uncertain. V lost 5 bases to trimming and J lost 0 bases, with 5 bases between them. The CDR3 is made up of 12 amino acids. The CDR3 DNA reads TGTGCCAGCAGTACGAACTCCTACGAGCAGTACTTC. The encoded protein is CASSTNSYEQYF.

This clonotype has a handful of counts. This chain links TRBV24-1 with TRBJ1-5; TRBD1 aligns across 7 bases. V was clipped by 6 bases and J by 4 bases; unmatched bases: 2. In germline, CDR1 is KGHDR, CDR2 SFDVKD. The CDR3 extends over 13 amino acids. In nucleotides, the CDR3 is TGTGCCACCAGTCTACAGGGGAATCAGCCCCAGCATTTT. It translates to CATSLQGNQPQHF.

The chain links TRBV12-3 or TRBV12-4 to TRBJ2-3; no firm D call. V was pared by 6 bases and J by 5 bases, with 12 bases between. The CDR3 sequence is 13 residues long. CDR3 nucleotide sequence: TGTGCCAGCAGACATGAGAACGAAGATACGCAGTATTTT. This translates into CASRHENEDTQYF.

This clonotype is large (0.1 to 1%) within its sample. The gene calls are TRBV7-2 and TRBJ2-7, with 7 positions matching TRBD2. This CDR3 is 14 amino acids long. Germline CDR1 is SGHTA and CDR2 is FQGNSA. After removal of 5 bases from V and 5 bases from J, the junction contained 9 bases not matched to a gene. The CDR3 loop reads CASSGGEGHHEQYF. The DNA of the CDR3 is TGTGCCAGCAGCGGGGGGGAAGGGCACCACGAGCAGTACTTC. The complete variable domain, with remaining parts taken from reference TRBV7-2 and TRBJ2-7, reads GAGVSQSPSNKVTEKGKDVELRCDPISGHTALYWYRQSLGQGLEFLIYFQGNSAPDKSGLPSDRFSAERTGGSVSTLTIQRTQQEDSAVYLCASSGGEGHHEQYFGPGTRLTVT.